Listed below are T cell receptor beta chains from one sample, sequenced in a study of blood T cells in healthy people across ages. MiXCR, applied by TCRdb to the 5' RACE reads, yields one record per CDR3 protein. The sample holds approximately 1,000,000 distinct CDR3 sequences, 35% to 45% seen once. Specimen: blood. The source is a man between 18 and 29 years old in good health. The CDR3 runs from the conserved cysteine through the conserved F or W. The order of the fields is D gene, clone size, J gene, V gene, CDR3 DNA, CDR3 protein. A D gene is named only where the DNA matches it firmly. Expanded clones get a size class; other rows say once, few or many, or leave the size out.

>-|many|TRBJ1-2|TRBV12-3/TRBV12-4
TGTGCCAGCAGTTTCGGGGGCGAGGGGTATGGCTACACCTTC
CASSFGGEGYGYTF
>TRBD2|few|TRBJ2-4|TRBV7-2
TGTGCCAGCAGCGTATTCCAGCGGGGTTGGGGGGTAGCCAAAAACATTCAGTACTTC
CASSVFQRGWGVAKNIQYF
>-|-|TRBJ2-7|TRBV7-9
TGTGCCAGCAGCCCTCCCACGAAGAACCCCTACGAGCAGTACTTC
CASSPPTKNPYEQYF
>-|few|TRBJ1-6|TRBV13
TGTGCCAGCAGCTTAGGGCAGTTAGAGTCACCCCTCCACTTT
CASSLGQLESPLHF
>-|-|TRBJ2-1|TRBV2
TGTGCCAGCAGTCCTACCCCCGGGACAAGTACCCGCAATGAGCAGTTCTTC
CASSPTPGTSTRNEQFF
>TRBD1|few|TRBJ2-1|TRBV11-2
TGTGCCAGCAGCCTGATTCCGGGACAGGCTTTCACCTACAATGAGCAGTTCTTC
CASSLIPGQAFTYNEQFF
>TRBD1|-|TRBJ1-4|TRBV7-8
TGTGCCAGCAGCTTAGCCCGACAGGGCGGGGATGAAAAACTGTTTTTT
CASSLARQGGDEKLFF
>-|once|TRBJ1-2|TRBV12-3/TRBV12-4
TGTGCCAGCAGGGCCGGGGGGGTAGGTGGCTACACCTTC
CASRAGGVGGYTF
>TRBD1|few|TRBJ2-2|TRBV29-1
TGCAGCGTTGATGAGGGACAGACCACCGGGGAGCTGTTTTTT
CSVDEGQTTGELFF
>-|-|TRBJ2-2|TRBV7-9
TGTGCCAGCAGCTTTTCAGGGGCCCCCGGGGAGCTGTTTTTT
CASSFSGAPGELFF
>-|-|TRBJ2-1|TRBV4-3
TGCGCCAGCAGCCAAGTCGCAGTTTACAATGAGCAGTTCTTC
CASSQVAVYNEQFF
>-|-|TRBJ2-5|TRBV7-9
TGTGCCAGCACTCTACAGGGAGAGACCCAGTACTTC
CASTLQGETQYF
>-|-|TRBJ1-1|TRBV7-9
TGTGCCAGCAGCTTAGGGGAGGGGTACACTGAAGCTTTCTTT
CASSLGEGYTEAFF
>TRBD2|-|TRBJ2-1|TRBV27
TGTGCCAGCAGTTCAATGACTAGCGCCTTCAATGAGCAGTTCTTC
CASSSMTSAFNEQFF
>TRBD1|-|TRBJ2-3|TRBV4-1
TGCGCCAGCAGCCAAGAAGCCGGGACAGCTCGGGGTACGCAGTATTTT
CASSQEAGTARGTQYF
>-|-|TRBJ2-3|TRBV4-2
TGTGCCAGCAGCCAATCCTGGAGCTGGTCGGATACGCAGTATTTT
CASSQSWSWSDTQYF
>-|-|TRBJ2-1|TRBV5-1
TGCGCCAGCAGCCCTAGCCAGACTAACAATGAGCAGTTCTTC
CASSPSQTNNEQFF
>TRBD1|-|TRBJ1-6|TRBV3-1
TGTGCCAGCGCCGCACTGGGACAGGGAAACTCACCCCTCCACTTT
CASAALGQGNSPLHF
>-|-|TRBJ1-2|TRBV6-2/TRBV6-3
TGTGCCAGCAGTTACTCCCGCAGCGCTGGGTATGGCTACACCTTC
CASSYSRSAGYGYTF
>-|few|TRBJ1-2|TRBV4-2
TGTGCCAGCAGCCAAGATGGCGGCGGAAACTATGGCTACACCTTC
CASSQDGGGNYGYTF
>-|-|TRBJ2-1|TRBV9
TGTGCCAGCAGCCCCCGGAGGCCCTACAATGAGCAGTTCTTC
CASSPRRPYNEQFF
>-|-|TRBJ1-1|TRBV6-2/TRBV6-3
TGTGCCAGCAGTACCGGGACCCGTGGTTTCTTT
CASSTGTRGFF
>-|-|TRBJ1-1|TRBV4-2
TGTGCCAGCAGCCAAGTCGGCGTCAGGGATAACACTGAAGCTTTCTTT
CASSQVGVRDNTEAFF
>-|few|TRBJ1-5|TRBV4-2
TGTGCCAGCAGCCAACCCTTAAATCAGCCCCAGCATTTT
CASSQPLNQPQHF
>-|-|TRBJ1-1|TRBV25-1
TGTGCGAGCGGACGGGAGAGGGGGTTCAAGAACACTGAAGCTTTCTTT
CASGRERGFKNTEAFF
>-|-|TRBJ2-2|TRBV7-2
TGTGCCAGCAGCTTAGCCTCGACGAACACCGGGGAGCTGTTTTTT
CASSLASTNTGELFF
>-|-|TRBJ2-1|TRBV2
TGTGCCAGCATTAACCGGGATGAGCAGTTCTTC
CASINRDEQFF
>-|-|TRBJ1-1|TRBV29-1
TGCAGCGTACAACAGGGTGAAGACACTGAAGCTTTCTTT
CSVQQGEDTEAFF
>-|-|TRBJ2-7|TRBV9
TGTGCCAGCAGCGTAGGGACGGTATACAATGAGCAGTACTTC
CASSVGTVYNEQYF
>TRBD1|-|TRBJ1-1|TRBV28
TGTGCCAGCACCTCCGAGGGACAGGGGCACACTGAAGCTTTCTTT
CASTSEGQGHTEAFF
>TRBD2|-|TRBJ2-1|TRBV9
TGTGCCAGCAGCGAAAGCGGGGGCCGTCGGAATGAGCAGTTCTTC
CASSESGGRRNEQFF
>TRBD2|-|TRBJ2-3|TRBV4-3
TGCGCCAGCAGCCAAGTAGCGGGGGGCACAGATACGCAGTATTTT
CASSQVAGGTDTQYF
>-|-|TRBJ1-1|TRBV11-2
TGTGCCAGCAGCGACGACGGGCCTAACACTGAAGCTTTCTTT
CASSDDGPNTEAFF
>-|-|TRBJ2-4|TRBV12-3/TRBV12-4
TGTGCCAGCAGTCCACAGGGTTCCAAAAACATTCAGTACTTC
CASSPQGSKNIQYF
>TRBD2|-|TRBJ2-7|TRBV6-5
TGTGCCAGCAGTTTTGCCGGGACTAGCGGGGGGGTTCCCTACAATGAGCAGTACTTC
CASSFAGTSGGVPYNEQYF
>-|-|TRBJ2-1|TRBV4-1
TGCGCCAGCAGCCGGCCCAGCGGAGACTACAATGAGCAGTTCTTC
CASSRPSGDYNEQFF
>TRBD1|-|TRBJ1-3|TRBV4-3
TGCGCCAGCAGCCCCAGGGGGGGAACTGGAAACACCATATATTTT
CASSPRGGTGNTIYF
>-|-|TRBJ1-2|TRBV7-2
TGTGCCAGCAGCTTATACCCCACTTCAGGGGATGGCTACACCTTC
CASSLYPTSGDGYTF
>-|-|TRBJ1-2|TRBV4-1
TGCGCCAGCACCCCCTCGGGGGCTCCGGCCTTAAACTATGGCTACACCTTC
CASTPSGAPALNYGYTF
>-|few|TRBJ2-1|TRBV7-9
TGTGCCAGCCGTAGTAGGGGCAGCTCCTACAATGAGCAGTTCTTC
CASRSRGSSYNEQFF
>-|-|TRBJ2-5|TRBV29-1
TGCAGCGTTGAAGATTTAATCCGGCAGTACTTC
CSVEDLIRQYF
>-|-|TRBJ2-1|TRBV5-1
TGCACCAGCTCGGCGCTGGGAGACGCCAGCTCCTACAATGAGCAGTTCTTC
CTSSALGDASSYNEQFF
>-|few|TRBJ2-7|TRBV7-9
TGTGCCAGCAGCTTGCACGCCTACGAGCAGTACTTC
CASSLHAYEQYF
>-|-|TRBJ2-7|TRBV4-2
TGTGCCAGCAGCCCTACCGAGGGAGAGTCCTACGAGCAGTACTTC
CASSPTEGESYEQYF
>-|-|TRBJ1-2|TRBV6-2/TRBV6-3
TGTGCCAGCGGACAGCTTCTAAGAAACTATGGCTACACCTTC
CASGQLLRNYGYTF
>-|-|TRBJ1-1|TRBV15
TGTGCCACCAGCATCAGCAGGGCGGGGAACACTGAAGCTTTCTTT
CATSISRAGNTEAFF
>-|few|TRBJ1-2|TRBV7-3
TGTGCCAGCAGCCGTGGGCCGCAGGAGGGCTACACCTTC
CASSRGPQEGYTF
>-|-|TRBJ1-2|TRBV7-2
TGTGCCAGCACCAGCCAGCAAGCCTATGGCTACACCTTC
CASTSQQAYGYTF
>-|many|TRBJ2-5|TRBV29-1
TGCAGCGTTGAGGCAGGGTTGGAAGAGACCCAGTACTTC
CSVEAGLEETQYF
>TRBD1|-|TRBJ1-1|TRBV6-4
TGTGCCAGCAGTGACCGGGACAGGGGGTGGGTCACTGAAGCTTTCTTT
CASSDRDRGWVTEAFF